This TCR beta chain was documented in a study of T-cell memory formation after mild COVID-19. Findings and limits, study-wide: CD4+ contracting clones were found mainly in CM and EM, and CD8+ ones in EMRA. That cross-reactive memory joined was suggested by some responding clones appearing in pre-infection memory.

As to this clonotype: Antigen specificity is unknown.

There are 13 residues in the CDR3. Trimming stripped 7 bases from V and 4 bases from J, with 11 bases between. Using constant-segment primers, 5'RACE produced TCR alpha and TCR beta cDNA libraries carrying sample barcodes and UMIs. Each CDR3 protein is one row after TCRdb ran MiXCR on the 5' RACE reads. The table lists fewer than 400,000 distinct CDR3 sequences, 15% to 20% of them singletons. V is TRBV12-3 or TRBV12-4 and J is TRBJ1-3; no reliable D call. The source is a man aged 18 to 29 who had mild COVID-19 (a few samples of this study predate the infection). Cell type and time point are not known. The sequenced sample consisted of PBMCs or a T cell subset sorted from them (not recorded which). CDR3 coding DNA: TGTGCCAGCACCCAAAGCCAGGGAAACACCATATATTTT. Amino acids: CASTQSQGNTIYF.